Listed below are T cell receptor beta chains from one sample, sequenced in a study of T cells in Graves' hyperthyroidism and ophthalmopathy. Each CDR3 protein is one row after TCRdb ran MiXCR on the multiplex PCR reads. The table has roughly 250,000 distinct CDR3 sequences, 20% to 25% seen once. Sequencing used blood. These receptors originate from a man aged 25 to 40 with Graves' ophthalmopathy. Both conserved end residues are trimmed from each CDR3. The size of a clone is reported for some rows only, either as once, few or many, or as a class for expanded clones.

many	TRBV6-6	TRBJ2-7	ASSYDGGRAGEQY
many	TRBV28	TRBJ1-1	ASSLTGSGTEAF
few	TRBV9	TRBJ1-3	ASSVEDRSYGNTIY
.	TRBV29-1	.	SVTSGGDYEQY
few	TRBV5-6	TRBJ1-5	ASSLLGGSNQPQH
.	TRBV11-2	TRBJ2-7	ASRPGPDPYEQY
.	TRBV7-8	TRBJ2-2	ASSFLAGSGGELF
.	TRBV20-1	TRBJ2-4	SASTGFTLAKNIQY
many	TRBV20-1	TRBJ2-7	SARRRDSSYEQY
.	TRBV28	TRBJ1-2	ASSFVGAPYGYT
.	TRBV5-1	TRBJ1-2	ASSLPGVGYT
few	TRBV20-1	TRBJ2-2	SARGRTSGRTGELF